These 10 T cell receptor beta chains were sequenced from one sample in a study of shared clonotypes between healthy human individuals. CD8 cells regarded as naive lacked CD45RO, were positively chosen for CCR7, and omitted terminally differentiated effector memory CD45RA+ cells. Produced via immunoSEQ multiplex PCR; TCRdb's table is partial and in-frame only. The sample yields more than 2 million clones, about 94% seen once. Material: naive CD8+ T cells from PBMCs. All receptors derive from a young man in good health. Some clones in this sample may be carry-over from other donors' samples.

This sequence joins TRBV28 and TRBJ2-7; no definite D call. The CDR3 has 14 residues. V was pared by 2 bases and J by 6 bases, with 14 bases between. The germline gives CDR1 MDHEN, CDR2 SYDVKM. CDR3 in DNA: TGTGCCAGCAGTTTAGGCTACAGCCTTAGCGAGCAGTACTTC. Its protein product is CASSLGYSLSEQYF.

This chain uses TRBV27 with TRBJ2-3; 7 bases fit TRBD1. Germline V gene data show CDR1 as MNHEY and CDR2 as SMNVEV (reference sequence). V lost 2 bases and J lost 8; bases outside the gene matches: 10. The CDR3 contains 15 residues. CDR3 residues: CASSLSPQGIGTQYF. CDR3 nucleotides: TGTGCCAGCAGTTTAAGCCCACAGGGGATCGGTACGCAGTATTTT.

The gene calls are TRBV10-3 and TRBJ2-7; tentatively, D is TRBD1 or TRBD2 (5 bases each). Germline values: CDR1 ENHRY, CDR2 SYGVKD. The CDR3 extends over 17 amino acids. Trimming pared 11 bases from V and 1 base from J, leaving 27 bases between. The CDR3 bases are TGTGCCGCCACGTCTCGGGGCCTCCTCCCCGGGTCCTACGAGCAGTACTTC. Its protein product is CAATSRGLLPGSYEQYF.

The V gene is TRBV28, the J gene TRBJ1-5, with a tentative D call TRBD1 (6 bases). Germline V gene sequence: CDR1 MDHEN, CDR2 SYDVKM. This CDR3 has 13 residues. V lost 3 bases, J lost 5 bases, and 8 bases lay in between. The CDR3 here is CASSLGADQPQHF. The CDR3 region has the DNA TGTGCCAGCAGTTTGGGGGCTGATCAGCCCCAGCATTTT.

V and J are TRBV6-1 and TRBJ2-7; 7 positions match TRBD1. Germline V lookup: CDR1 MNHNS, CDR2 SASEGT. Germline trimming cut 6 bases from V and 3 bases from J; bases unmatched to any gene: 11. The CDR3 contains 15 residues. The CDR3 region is CASSIVLRDSYEQYF. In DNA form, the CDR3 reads TGTGCCAGCAGCATCGTGTTACGGGACAGCTACGAGCAGTACTTC.

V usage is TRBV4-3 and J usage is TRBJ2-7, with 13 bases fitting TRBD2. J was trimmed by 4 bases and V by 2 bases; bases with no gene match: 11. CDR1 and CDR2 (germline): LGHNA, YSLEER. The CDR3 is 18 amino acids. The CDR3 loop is CASSQSGLAGLKGYEQYF. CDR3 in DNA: TGCGCCAGCAGCCAATCGGGACTAGCGGGACTAAAAGGATACGAGCAGTACTTC.

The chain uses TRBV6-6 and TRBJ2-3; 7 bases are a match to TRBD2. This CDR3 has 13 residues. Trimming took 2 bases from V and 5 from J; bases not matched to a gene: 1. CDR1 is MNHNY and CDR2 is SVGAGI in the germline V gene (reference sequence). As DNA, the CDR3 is TGTGCCAGCAGTTACGTAGCGGGAGATACGCAGTATTTT. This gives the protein CASSYVAGDTQYF.

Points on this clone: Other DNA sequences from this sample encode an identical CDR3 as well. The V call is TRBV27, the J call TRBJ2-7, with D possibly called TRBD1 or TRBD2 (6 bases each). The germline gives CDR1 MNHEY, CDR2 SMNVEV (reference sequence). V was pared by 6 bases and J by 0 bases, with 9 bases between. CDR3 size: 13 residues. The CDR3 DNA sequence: TGTGCCAGCAGCTCGGGGGCCTCCTACGAGCAGTACTTC. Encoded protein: CASSSGASYEQYF.

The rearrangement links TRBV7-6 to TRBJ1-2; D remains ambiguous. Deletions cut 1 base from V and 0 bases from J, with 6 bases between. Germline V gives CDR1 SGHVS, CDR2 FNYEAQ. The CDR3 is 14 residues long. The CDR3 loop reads CASSLGPTNYGYTF. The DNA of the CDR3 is TGTGCCAGCAGCTTAGGCCCGACTAACTATGGCTACACCTTC.

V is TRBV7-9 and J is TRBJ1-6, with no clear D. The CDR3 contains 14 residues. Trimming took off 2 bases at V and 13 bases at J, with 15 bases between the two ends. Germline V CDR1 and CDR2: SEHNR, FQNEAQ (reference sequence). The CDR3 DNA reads TGTGCCAGCAGCTTAACGTCCAACGGCGCCCCCCTCCACTTT. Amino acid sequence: CASSLTSNGAPLHF.